This T cell receptor (beta chain) is drawn from a study of preoperative IRX-2 immunotherapy in early breast cancer. Only in-frame clones appear in the TCRdb table, and some are missing; sequencing was by immunoSEQ multiplex PCR. The sample yields 20,000 to 30,000 clones, roughly 90% seen once. Treatment denoted: preoperative locoregional IRX-2 cytokine immunotherapy. This phase Ib study tested locoregional IRX-2 cytokine immunotherapy given before surgery. Regarding this clone: Other DNA sequences within the sample encode an identical CDR3.

The sequenced sample was tumor tissue, obtained after IRX-2 immunotherapy. The clonotype comes from a human donor with breast cancer.

The CDR3 spells CASSYPGSEAFF. The CDR3 DNA reads as TGTGCCAGCAGTTACCCGGGGTCTGAAGCTTTCTTT. The chain couples TRBV6-6 to TRBJ1-1; no reliable D call. V was cut by 2 bases and J by 6 bases, with 7 bases left in between. This CDR3 has 12 residues. CDR1 is MNHNY and CDR2 is SVGAGI in the germline V gene (reference sequence).